Each of the 30 T cell receptor beta chains below was sequenced from the same sample in a study of cytomegalovirus exposure and HLA in healthy donors. Sequenced by immunoSEQ multiplex PCR; TCRdb stores in-frame clones only, minus some. The sample holds some 140,000 clones; 84% are singletons and the top ten take over 1.1%. Sequencing used PBMCs. These receptors came from a woman aged 25 to 39 in good health and CMV-seronegative.

The rearrangement joins TRBV9 to TRBJ1-2; D gene unclear. The germline V gene encodes CDR1 SGDLS and CDR2 YYNGEE. This CDR3 has 15 residues. V shed 0 bases and J shed 9 bases, with 18 bases lying between them. In DNA form, the CDR3 reads TGTGCCAGCAGCGTAGACCCGTCGGTTTTATCAAGCTACACCTTC. As protein: CASSVDPSVLSSYTF.

This rearrangement joins TRBV7-2 to TRBJ1-5; no clear D. The CDR3 totals 14 residues. CDR1 is SGHTA, CDR2 FQGNSA, per germline. Trimming took 5 bases from V and 3 from J, leaving 11 bases between them. The CDR3 here is CASSPRGVNQPQHF. As DNA, the CDR3 is TGTGCCAGCAGCCCTAGAGGAGTCAATCAGCCCCAGCATTTT.

The chain combines TRBV28 with TRBJ1-4; 10 nucleotides agree with TRBD1. The ends lost 11 bases at V and 7 bases at J; junction bases unmatched: 7. Germline V gene data show CDR1 as MDHEN and CDR2 as SYDVKM. This CDR3 is built from 13 residues. CDR3 in DNA: TGTGCCGCTGAGGGGACAGGGGTTGAAAAACTGTTTTTT. Protein sequence: CAAEGTGVEKLFF.

The rearrangement uses TRBV6-1 and TRBJ2-2; D gene uncertain. The CDR3 runs 13 residues. Trimming left V 5 bases short and J 5 bases short, with 9 bases between. Germline CDR1 MNHNS, CDR2 SASEGT. The CDR3 bases are TGTGCCAGCAGTTCCGCCGGGACCGGGGAGCTGTTTTTT. It specifies CASSSAGTGELFF.

The chain couples TRBV7-3 to TRBJ2-5; a possible D gene is TRBD2 (6 bases). V shed 5 bases and J shed 3 bases, with 10 bases lying between them. The CDR3 consists of 13 residues. Germline V lookup: CDR1 SGHTA, CDR2 FQGTGA. Here the CDR3 DNA reads TGTGCCAGCAGCGAGCGGAGGGAAGAGACCCAGTACTTC. This encodes CASSERREETQYF.

This chain uses TRBV9 with TRBJ2-3; D may be TRBD1 (7 bases). The germline CDR1 and CDR2 sequences are SGDLS and YYNGEE. V lost 4 bases to trimming and J lost 0 bases, with 12 bases between them. The CDR3 extends over 15 amino acids. The CDR3, as DNA: TGTGCCAGCAGCCCAGGGGGGACTAGCACAGATACGCAGTATTTT. Protein product: CASSPGGTSTDTQYF.

This rearrangement joins TRBV5-6 to TRBJ2-3, with TRBD2 matching over 15 bases. This CDR3 spans 19 amino acids. J lost 0 bases, V lost 2 bases, and 7 bases had no gene match. Germline CDR1 is SGHDT and CDR2 is YYEEEE. CDR3 loop: CASSFFGGLAGGSTDTQYF. CDR3 bases: TGTGCCAGCAGCTTTTTTGGGGGACTAGCGGGGGGTAGCACAGATACGCAGTATTTT.

The chain links TRBV7-9 to TRBJ1-2; 8 bases match TRBD1. The CDR3 length is 14 residues. The J segment lost 4 bases and the V segment lost 1 base, leaving 2 bases of the junction unmatched. The germline CDR1 and CDR2 sequences are SEHNR and FQNEAQ (reference sequence). The CDR3 DNA sequence: TGTGCCAGCAGCTTAGGGACAGGGCGCTATGGCTACACCTTC. This gives the protein CASSLGTGRYGYTF.

The chain recombines TRBV5-6 with TRBJ2-1; D may be TRBD1 (5 bases). This CDR3 has 17 amino acids. Between the trimmed V and J ends, which lost 2 bases and 3 bases, there was a span of 18 bases. The V gene's germline CDR1 is SGHDT and CDR2 YYEEEE. The CDR3 DNA reads TGTGCCAGCAGCTTCGAACAAGGGGTGCTAGGCTACAATGAGCAGTTCTTC. The encoded protein is CASSFEQGVLGYNEQFF.

This sequence joins TRBV9 and TRBJ2-3; D possibly corresponds to TRBD1 (8 bases). Germline V gene sequence: CDR1 SGDLS, CDR2 YYNGEE. The CDR3 length is 17 residues. The V gene lost 0 bases and the J gene lost 3 bases, with 17 bases spanning the gap. DNA of the CDR3: TGTGCCAGCAGCGTAGCCCTACAGGGGGGGGAAACAGATACGCAGTATTTT. Encoded protein: CASSVALQGGETDTQYF.

The chain employs TRBV27 and TRBJ2-6; D call uncertain. CDR3 size: 15 residues. Trimming took off 5 bases at V and 0 bases at J, with 8 bases between the two ends. Germline V gene lookup returns CDR1 MNHEY and CDR2 SMNVEV (reference sequence). The CDR3 is CASSPWASGANVLTF. CDR3 DNA: TGTGCCAGCAGTCCGTGGGCCTCTGGGGCCAACGTCCTGACTTTC.

This clone has a single count. The rearrangement uses TRBV5-6 and TRBJ1-4; 10 bases are shared with TRBD1. V shed 5 bases and J 8 bases; nucleotides not matched to a gene: 6. Germline CDR1 reads SGHDT; CDR2 reads YYEEEE. The CDR3 contains 14 residues. The CDR3 coding sequence is TGTGCCAGCAGTCTCGGGACAGGGGAGGAAAAACTGTTTTTT. Its translation: CASSLGTGEEKLFF.

CDR3: CASSHPGQGNTEAFF. In DNA form, the CDR3 reads TGCGCCAGCAGCCACCCCGGACAGGGGAACACTGAAGCTTTCTTT. The chain has TRBV4-1 and TRBJ1-1, with 8 bases fitting TRBD1. Germline trimming cut 3 bases from V and 1 base from J; bases unmatched to any gene: 4. CDR3 length equals 15 residues. CDR1 is MGHRA, CDR2 YSYEKL, per germline.

This chain joins TRBV28 and TRBJ2-2; a possible D gene is TRBD1 (5 bases). There are 15 residues in the CDR3. Trimming shortened V by 3 bases and J by 5 bases, and 13 bases separated the two germline ends. Germline V gene data show CDR1 as MDHEN and CDR2 as SYDVKM. CDR3 in amino acids: CASSLKRGSTGELFF. CDR3 DNA: TGTGCCAGCAGTTTGAAAAGGGGATCGACCGGGGAGCTGTTTTTT.

The V call is TRBV18, the J call TRBJ1-1; unclear D gene. Trimming stripped 1 base from V and 3 bases from J, with 18 bases between. The CDR3 length is 17 residues. Germline V gene sequence: CDR1 KGHSH, CDR2 LQKENI. DNA for the CDR3: TGTGCCAGCTCACCACAGCCTTACCTGTTGAGGGACACTGAAGCTTTCTTT. It is translated as CASSPQPYLLRDTEAFF.

The chain combines TRBV11-1 with TRBJ2-5, with 7 bases matching TRBD1. Germline lookup yields CDR1 SGHAT and CDR2 FQDESV (reference sequence). The CDR3 contains 14 residues. After removal of 5 bases from V and 1 base from J, the junction contained 4 bases not matched to a gene. CDR3 sequence reads: CASSKDRVQETQYF. DNA of the CDR3: TGTGCCAGCAGCAAAGACAGGGTCCAAGAGACCCAGTACTTC.

This clone was detected many times. The V call is TRBV4-2, the J call TRBJ2-2; 12 nucleotides align to TRBD1. Trimming removed 3 bases from V and 5 bases from J; junction bases left unmatched: 7. Germline CDR1 LGHNA, CDR2 YNFKEQ. The CDR3 extends over 17 amino acids. The CDR3 sequence: CASSQPGQGAFTGELFF. In DNA form, the CDR3 reads TGTGCCAGCAGCCAGCCGGGACAGGGGGCTTTTACCGGGGAGCTGTTTTTT.

This rearrangement joins TRBV10-3 to TRBJ2-5; perhaps TRBD1 as D (5 bases). The CDR3 spans 15 residues. Germline values: CDR1 ENHRY, CDR2 SYGVKD. Trimming pared 3 bases from V and 4 bases from J, leaving 15 bases between. CDR3 coding DNA: TGTGCCATCAGTGAAAGGCAGGGTAGTGGAGAGACCCAGTACTTC. Translation: CAISERQGSGETQYF.

The J gene is TRBJ2-3, the V gene TRBV9, with 8 bases aligning to TRBD2. The V segment lost 2 bases and the J segment 2 bases; nucleotides outside the gene matches: 4. This CDR3 comprises 15 residues. Germline V gene sequence: CDR1 SGDLS, CDR2 YYNGEE. The chain's CDR3 is CASSVFGGDTDTQYF. As DNA, the CDR3 is TGTGCCAGCAGCGTTTTCGGGGGGGACACAGATACGCAGTATTTT.

The DNA for the CDR3 is TGTGCCAGCTCCCGACAGAGTTCGAACACTGAAGCTTTCTTT. It yields the protein CASSRQSSNTEAFF. V usage is TRBV18 and J usage is TRBJ1-1, with D possibly TRBD1 on 5 matching bases. This CDR3 is built from 14 residues. Deletions cut 6 bases from V and 1 base from J, with 12 bases between. CDR1 is KGHSH and CDR2 is LQKENI in the germline V gene. Variable domain in full (rest from reference TRBV18 and TRBJ1-1): NAGVMQNPRHLVRRRGQEARLRCSPMKGHSHVYWYRQLPEEGLKFMVYLQKENIIDESGMPKERFSAEFPKEGPSILRIQQVVRGDSAAYFCASSRQSSNTEAFFGQGTRLTVV.

The chain is built from TRBV7-9 and TRBJ1-2; a possible D gene is TRBD1 (6 bases). The CDR3 sequence is 15 residues long. Germline lookup yields CDR1 SEHNR and CDR2 FQNEAQ (reference sequence). Trimming cost V 1 base and J 4 bases, with 13 bases left between them. The CDR3 nucleotides read TGTGCCAGCAGCTTAGGGGGGGGGCCGAGCTATGGCTACACCTTC. Translated, it gives CASSLGGGPSYGYTF.

The chain carries TRBV6-5 and TRBJ2-3; D gene uncertain. V was trimmed by 5 bases and J by 0 bases, leaving 12 bases between them. The CDR3 consists of 15 residues. The V gene's germline CDR1 is MNHEY and CDR2 SVGAGI. The CDR3 region is CASSPNVRSTDTQYF. CDR3 nucleotide sequence: TGTGCCAGCAGTCCTAACGTCAGGAGCACAGATACGCAGTATTTT.

The chain has TRBV10-3 and TRBJ2-7, with 8 bases that match TRBD2. CDR1 is ENHRY, CDR2 SYGVKD, per germline. The CDR3 covers 16 residues. V shed 2 bases, J shed 2 bases, and the junction held 8 bases outside the gene matches. CDR3 sequence reads: CAISEGRPGGPYEQYF. In DNA form, the CDR3 reads TGTGCCATCAGTGAGGGAAGGCCGGGGGGGCCCTACGAGCAGTACTTC.

This clone was detected only a few times. V gene TRBV30 combines with J gene TRBJ1-1; possible D gene TRBD1, 5 bases. The CDR3 is 16 residues long. V was cut by 0 bases and J by 0 bases, with 14 bases left in between. The germline V gene encodes CDR1 GTSNPN and CDR2 SVGIG (reference sequence). CDR3 residues: CAWSVRQGLLNTEAFF. The CDR3 region has the DNA TGTGCCTGGAGTGTCAGGCAGGGCCTTTTGAACACTGAAGCTTTCTTT.

CDR3 loop: CASSYRGTGAGGYTF. CDR3 coding DNA: TGTGCCAGCAGTTACCGGGGCACAGGGGCCGGTGGCTACACCTTC. The V gene is TRBV6-5, the J gene TRBJ1-2; TRBD1 matches at 7 bases. The germline V gene encodes CDR1 MNHEY and CDR2 SVGAGI. V shed 2 bases, J shed 7 bases, and the junction held 10 bases outside the gene matches. CDR3 size: 15 residues.

Concerning this clone: Other DNA sequences in the sample encode the same CDR3. The rearrangement joins TRBV6-6 to TRBJ1-1; D remains ambiguous. With 0 bases removed from V and 1 base from J, the gap between germline ends came to 6 bases. Per the germline V gene, CDR1 is MNHNY and CDR2 is SVGAGI (reference sequence). This CDR3 contains 14 residues. DNA of the CDR3: TGTGCCAGCAGTTACTCTGGCGGGAACACTGAAGCTTTCTTT. Translating it yields CASSYSGGNTEAFF.

The chain links TRBV7-2 to TRBJ2-3; D might be TRBD1 (6 bases). The V end was cut by 7 bases, the J end by 3 bases, with 17 bases between. CDR3 size: 15 residues. The germline CDR1 and CDR2 sequences are SGHTA and FQGNSA. The CDR3 DNA is TGTGCCAGCACCGATAGGGGGTACGGTACAGATACGCAGTATTTT. Encoded protein: CASTDRGYGTDTQYF.

About this clone itself: Other DNA variants within this sample encode the same CDR3. This chain links TRBV6-5 with TRBJ2-7; the D gene is possibly TRBD1 (5 bases). V lost 5 bases to trimming and J lost 4 bases, with 9 bases between them. This CDR3 spans 12 amino acids. CDR1 is MNHEY and CDR2 is SVGAGI in the germline V gene. The CDR3 DNA follows: TGTGCCAGCAGTCGCCAGGGTTACGAGCAGTACTTC. It translates to CASSRQGYEQYF.

This sequence joins TRBV18 and TRBJ1-2, with 7 positions matching TRBD1. The junction had 4 bases not matched to a gene; V was cut back by 5 bases and J by 4 bases. The CDR3 has 13 residues. The germline CDR1 and CDR2 sequences are KGHSH and LQKENI. The CDR3 DNA reads TGTGCCAGCTCAGTAGACAGGGCCTATGGCTACACCTTC. Amino acid sequence: CASSVDRAYGYTF.

The V and J genes are TRBV9 and TRBJ2-3, with TRBD2 matching over 10 bases. J gave up 6 bases and V 7 bases, and 8 bases lay outside the gene matches. Germline CDR1 is SGDLS and CDR2 is YYNGEE. The CDR3 extends over 14 amino acids. The chain's CDR3 is CASSSGGVADTQYF. The CDR3, as DNA: TGTGCCAGCTCCAGCGGGGGGGTGGCGGATACGCAGTATTTT.